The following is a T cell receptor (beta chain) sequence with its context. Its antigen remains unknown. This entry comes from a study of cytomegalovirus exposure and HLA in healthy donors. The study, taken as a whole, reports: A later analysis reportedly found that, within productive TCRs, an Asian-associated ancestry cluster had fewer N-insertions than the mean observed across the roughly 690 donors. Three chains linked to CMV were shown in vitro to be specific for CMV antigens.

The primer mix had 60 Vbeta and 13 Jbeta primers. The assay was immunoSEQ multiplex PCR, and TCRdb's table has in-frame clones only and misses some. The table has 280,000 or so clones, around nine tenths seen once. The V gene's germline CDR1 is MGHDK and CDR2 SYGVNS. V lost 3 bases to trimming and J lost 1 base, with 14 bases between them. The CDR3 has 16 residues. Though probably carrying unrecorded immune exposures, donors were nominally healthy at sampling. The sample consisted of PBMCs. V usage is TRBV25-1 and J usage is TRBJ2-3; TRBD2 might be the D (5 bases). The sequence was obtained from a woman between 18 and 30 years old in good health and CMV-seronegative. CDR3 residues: CASSEDGGLGTDTQYF. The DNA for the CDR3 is TGTGCCAGCAGTGAGGATGGAGGTCTTGGCACAGATACGCAGTATTTT.